Presented here are 18 T cell receptor beta chains from one specimen sequenced in a study of blood T cell repertoires in COVID-19. Method: immunoSEQ multiplex PCR; TCRdb's copy keeps in-frame clones and lacks some. The sample consists of around 180,000 clones, 85% to 90% of them appearing once. The specimen was peripheral blood. The receptors were gathered from a human donor in a cohort sampled during active COVID-19.

J is TRBJ2-5 and V is TRBV5-4, with D possibly TRBD1 on 6 matching bases. CDR1 and CDR2 from the germline V gene are SGHNT and YYREEE (reference sequence). V lost 4 bases, J lost 4 bases, and 14 bases lay in between. The CDR3 is made up of 14 amino acids. This chain's CDR3 is CASSPRQAGETQYF. The CDR3 DNA reads as TGTGCCAGCAGCCCTAGACAGGCAGGAGAGACCCAGTACTTC. Together with reference TRBV5-4 and TRBJ2-5, the CDR3 gives the full variable domain: ETGVTQSPTHLIKTRGQQVTLRCSSQSGHNTVSWYQQALGQGPQFIFQYYREEENGRGNFPPRFSGLQFPNYSSELNVNALELDDSALYLCASSPRQAGETQYFGPGTRLLVL.

V is TRBV19 and J is TRBJ2-2; D perhaps matches TRBD2 (6 bases). CDR1 is LNHDA, CDR2 SQIVND, per germline (reference sequence). Deletions cut 7 bases from V and 0 bases from J, with 18 bases between. The CDR3 runs to 17 residues. This CDR3 is CASTSGLRDPNTGELFF. The CDR3 region has the DNA TGTGCCAGTACATCGGGACTTAGAGATCCGAACACCGGGGAGCTGTTTTTT.

This chain joins TRBV2 and TRBJ2-3, with D possibly being TRBD2 (5 bases). Germline V gene sequence: CDR1 SNHLY, CDR2 FYNNEI. The CDR3 runs to 15 residues. V was shortened by 4 bases and J by 0 bases, with 11 bases between the two germline ends. The CDR3 spells CASSVDGGSTDTQYF. Written as DNA, the CDR3 is TGTGCCAGCAGTGTTGATGGCGGGAGCACAGATACGCAGTATTTT.

This clone was recorded a few times. The chain combines TRBV6-5 with TRBJ1-3, with a weak D call TRBD1 (6 bases). The CDR3 spans 15 residues. V was pared by 4 bases and J by 1 base, with 11 bases between. Germline V CDR1 and CDR2: MNHEY, SVGAGI. The CDR3, as DNA: TGTGCCAGCAGTTCCCCGACAGGATCTGGAAACACCATATATTTT. Translated, it gives CASSSPTGSGNTIYF.

The table lists this clone with many counts. The chain's CDR3 is CASSHALGEGYNEQFF. CDR3 sequence (DNA): TGTGCCAGCAGCCATGCCTTGGGGGAGGGATACAATGAGCAGTTCTTC. The chain has TRBV4-2 and TRBJ2-1; TRBD2 aligns across 7 bases. The CDR3 loop spans 16 amino acids. The germline V gene has CDR1 LGHNA and CDR2 YNFKEQ. The V gene end was trimmed by 3 bases and the J gene end by 4 bases; junction bases not matched to a gene: 9.

The chain has TRBV6-2 or TRBV6-3 and TRBJ1-5; possible D gene TRBD1, 6 bases. The V and J ends lost 5 bases and 0 bases respectively, with 14 bases between them. Germline V CDR1 and CDR2: MNHEY, SVGEGT. This CDR3 has 16 residues. The DNA for the CDR3 is TGTGCCAGCAGTACAGGGAGAAGGAATAGCAATCAGCCCCAGCATTTT. Translated: CASSTGRRNSNQPQHF.

CDR3 coding DNA: TGTGCCAGCAGCGCCGCCGGGACTACAACCGGGGAGCTGTTTTTT. Translated, it gives CASSAAGTTTGELFF. The genes are TRBV9 and TRBJ2-2, with 7 bases aligning to TRBD2. The CDR3 runs to 15 residues. J lost 5 bases, V lost 3 bases, and 7 bases had no gene match. The V gene's germline CDR1 is SGDLS and CDR2 YYNGEE.

The chain combines TRBV15 with TRBJ1-1; D unclear. This CDR3 spans 15 amino acids. V was trimmed by 5 bases and J by 0 bases, leaving 13 bases between them. CDR1 is LNHNV and CDR2 is YYDKDF in the germline V gene (reference sequence). The CDR3, as DNA: TGTGCCACCAGCGGAGGATATAGAATGAACACTGAAGCTTTCTTT. Protein product: CATSGGYRMNTEAFF.

The chain carries TRBV5-4 and TRBJ2-3; maybe TRBD2 (5 bases). The germline CDR1 and CDR2 sequences are SGHNT and YYREEE (reference sequence). V shed 0 bases and J shed 3 bases, with 11 bases lying between them. This CDR3 has 15 residues. The CDR3 DNA reads TGTGCCAGCAGCTTGGAGCTAGCTTCGACAGATACGCAGTATTTT. Amino acid sequence: CASSLELASTDTQYF.

This clone was picked up a small number of times. The J gene is TRBJ2-5, the V gene TRBV6-5; possibly TRBD2 for D (5 bases). This CDR3 has 14 amino acids. The germline CDR1 and CDR2 sequences are MNHEY and SVGAGI. V lost 0 bases, J lost 5 bases, and 10 bases lay in between. CDR3 DNA sequence: TGTGCCAGCAGTTACTCGTTCGAGCGGGAGACCCAGTACTTC. It specifies CASSYSFERETQYF.

The chain recombines TRBV12-3 or TRBV12-4 with TRBJ1-5; D might be TRBD1 (6 bases). CDR3 length: 13 residues. Trimming shortened V by 6 bases and J by 1 base, and 7 bases separated the two germline ends. CDR3 protein: CASSGTSNQPQHF. As DNA, the CDR3 is TGTGCCAGCAGCGGGACAAGCAATCAGCCCCAGCATTTT.

The rearrangement links TRBV7-2 to TRBJ1-6, with D tentatively TRBD1 (5 bases). CDR3 length: 18 amino acids. CDR1 and CDR2 from the germline V gene are SGHTA and FQGNSA. Trimming took off 3 bases at V and 4 bases at J, with 19 bases between the two ends. The CDR3 coding sequence is TGTGCCAGCAGCTTCAAGCCAGGGAGGGCTTTATATAATTCACCCCTCCACTTT. Amino acid sequence: CASSFKPGRALYNSPLHF.

This sequence joins TRBV7-6 and TRBJ2-7; perhaps TRBD2 as D (6 bases). Germline V gene lookup returns CDR1 SGHVS and CDR2 FNYEAQ. V was clipped by 6 bases and J by 5 bases, with 17 bases between them. This CDR3 spans 14 amino acids. The CDR3, as DNA: TGTGCCAGCAGACCCCGGGGTAGCGGCGACGAGCAGTACTTC. Translation: CASRPRGSGDEQYF.

The chain links TRBV30 to TRBJ2-7, with TRBD1 matching over 12 bases. The germline gives CDR1 GTSNPN, CDR2 SVGIG (reference sequence). The V segment lost 1 base and the J segment 9 bases; nucleotides outside the gene matches: 7. CDR3 length: 14 amino acids. The CDR3 coding sequence is TGTGCCTGGAGTGCGGGACAGGGGGCAAAAAGGCAGTACTTC. As protein: CAWSAGQGAKRQYF.

The rearrangement uses TRBV5-1 and TRBJ2-1; 10 nucleotides match TRBD2. The CDR3 sequence is 15 residues long. From germline, CDR1 is SGHRS and CDR2 YFSETQ. After removal of 4 bases from V and 4 bases from J, the junction contained 5 bases not matched to a gene. CDR3 nucleotides: TGCGCCAGCAGCGCGACTAGCGGGTCTTACAATGAGCAGTTCTTC. Translated, it gives CASSATSGSYNEQFF.

The chain carries TRBV28 and TRBJ2-1; 7 bases align to TRBD2. J lost 8 bases, V lost 4 bases, and 8 bases had no gene match. The length of the CDR3 is 14 residues. Germline V gene sequence: CDR1 MDHEN, CDR2 SYDVKM. CDR3 bases: TGTGCCAGCAGTTGGGGGGGAGGGTACGATGAGCAGTTCTTC. This gives the protein CASSWGGGYDEQFF.

The J gene is TRBJ1-2, the V gene TRBV5-4; D not certain. V lost 3 bases, J lost 4 bases, and 13 bases lay in between. CDR3 length: 14 residues. Germline V CDR1 and CDR2: SGHNT, YYREEE (reference sequence). CDR3 DNA sequence: TGTGCCAGCAGCTCTGACCCGGGGAGCTATGGCTACACCTTC. Its protein is CASSSDPGSYGYTF.

This clone was seen more than once but under ten times. The chain is built from TRBV7-6 and TRBJ2-3, with 8 bases that match TRBD2. Losses at the gene ends were 5 bases for V and 1 base for J; bases not matched to a gene: 8. Germline CDR1 reads SGHVS; CDR2 reads FNYEAQ. The CDR3 has 16 residues. CDR3 region: CASSGSLSGGTDTQYF. The CDR3 DNA follows: TGTGCCAGCAGCGGATCCCTTAGCGGGGGCACAGATACGCAGTATTTT. Variable domain in full (rest from reference TRBV7-6 and TRBJ2-3): GAGVSQSPRYKVTKRGQDVALRCDPISGHVSLYWYRQALGQGPEFLTYFNYEAQQDKSGLPNDRFSAERPEGSISTLTIQRTEQRDSAMYRCASSGSLSGGTDTQYFGPGTRLTVL.